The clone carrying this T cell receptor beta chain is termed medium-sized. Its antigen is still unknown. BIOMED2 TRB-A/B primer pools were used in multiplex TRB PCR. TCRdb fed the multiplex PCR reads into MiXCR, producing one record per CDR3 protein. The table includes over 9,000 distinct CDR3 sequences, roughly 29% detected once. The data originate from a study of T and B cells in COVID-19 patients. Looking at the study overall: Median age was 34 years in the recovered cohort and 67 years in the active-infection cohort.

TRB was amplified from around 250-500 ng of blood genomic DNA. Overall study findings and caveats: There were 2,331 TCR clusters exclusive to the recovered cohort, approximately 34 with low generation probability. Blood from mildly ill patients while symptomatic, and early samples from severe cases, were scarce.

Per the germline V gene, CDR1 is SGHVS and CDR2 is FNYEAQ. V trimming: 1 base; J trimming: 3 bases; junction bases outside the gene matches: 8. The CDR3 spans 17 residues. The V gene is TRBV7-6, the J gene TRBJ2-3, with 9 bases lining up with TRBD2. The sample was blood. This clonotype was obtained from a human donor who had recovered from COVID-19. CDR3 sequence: CASSLGGAGGGTDTQYF. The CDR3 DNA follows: TGTGCCAGCAGCTTAGGAGGAGCGGGGGGCGGAACAGATACGCAGTATTTT.